This T cell receptor beta chain was recovered during a study of cytomegalovirus exposure and HLA in healthy donors. General study points: Among CMV-associated TCR beta chains, most appeared HLA-restricted in a later analysis. The study labeled under 200 TCR beta chains cytomegalovirus-associated.

The J segment lost 7 bases and the V segment lost 3 bases, leaving 13 bases of the junction unmatched. This CDR3 is built from 16 residues. CDR1 and CDR2 from the germline V gene are SGDLS and YYNGEE. As to this clone: No antigen is known for it.

These donors counted as nominally healthy when sampled, but unrecorded immune exposures were likely. A multiplex PCR was run with 60 Vbeta primers and 13 Jbeta primers. Original analysis: The authors later counted 65 million to 90 million unique TCR beta chains, 8.5 million to 13 million of them shared. TCRdb keeps only in-frame clones here, not all; method: immunoSEQ multiplex PCR. V and J calls plus clone size are reproduced from that table; the DNA served to infer D and trimming. The sample lists 200,000 to 250,000 clones; about 85% were seen once. The sample consisted of PBMCs. J is TRBJ1-2 and V is TRBV9, with 9 bases identical to TRBD1. The clonotype originates from a human donor in good health. The CDR3 loop is CASSGLGGTGPVGYTF. The CDR3 coding sequence is TGTGCCAGCAGCGGCCTTGGGGGGACAGGGCCCGTTGGCTACACCTTC.